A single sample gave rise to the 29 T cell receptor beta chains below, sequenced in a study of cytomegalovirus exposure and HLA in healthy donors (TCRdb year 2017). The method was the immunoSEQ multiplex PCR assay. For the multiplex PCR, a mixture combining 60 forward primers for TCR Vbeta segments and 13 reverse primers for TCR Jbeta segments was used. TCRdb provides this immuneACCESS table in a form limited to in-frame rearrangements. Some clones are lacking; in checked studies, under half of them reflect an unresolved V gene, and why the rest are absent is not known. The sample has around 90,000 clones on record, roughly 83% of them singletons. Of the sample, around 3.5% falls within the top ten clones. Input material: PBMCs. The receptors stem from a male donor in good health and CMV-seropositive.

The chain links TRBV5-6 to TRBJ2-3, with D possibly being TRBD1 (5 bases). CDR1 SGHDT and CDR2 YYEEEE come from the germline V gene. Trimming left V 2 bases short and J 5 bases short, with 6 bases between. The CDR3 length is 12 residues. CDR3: CASSLQVDTQYF. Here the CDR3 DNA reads TGTGCCAGCAGCTTACAGGTAGATACGCAGTATTTT. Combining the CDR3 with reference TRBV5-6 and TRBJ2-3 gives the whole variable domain DAGVTQSPTHLIKTRGQQVTLRCSPKSGHDTVSWYQQALGQGPQFIFQYYEEEERQRGNFPDRFSGHQFPNYSSELNVNALLLGDSALYLCASSLQVDTQYFGPGTRLTVL.

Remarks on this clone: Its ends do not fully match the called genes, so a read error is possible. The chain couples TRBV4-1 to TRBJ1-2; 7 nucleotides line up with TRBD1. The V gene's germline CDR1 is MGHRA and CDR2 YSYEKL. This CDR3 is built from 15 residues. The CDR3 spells CASSQHSTGVEGKAF. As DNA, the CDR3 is TGCGCCAGCAGCCAACACTCAACAGGGGTCGAGGGAAAGGCCTTC.

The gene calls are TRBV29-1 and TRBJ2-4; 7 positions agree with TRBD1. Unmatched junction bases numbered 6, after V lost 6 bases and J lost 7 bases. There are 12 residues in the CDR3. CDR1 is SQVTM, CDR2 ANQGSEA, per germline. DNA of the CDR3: TGCAGCGTCGAATTACAGGGGAACATTCAGTACTTC. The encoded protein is CSVELQGNIQYF.

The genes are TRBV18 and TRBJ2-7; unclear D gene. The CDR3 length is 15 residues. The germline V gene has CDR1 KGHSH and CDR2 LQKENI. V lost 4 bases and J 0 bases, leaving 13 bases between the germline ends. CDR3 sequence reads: CASSQEARSSYEQYF. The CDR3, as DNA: TGTGCCAGCTCACAGGAAGCGCGCAGCTCCTACGAGCAGTACTTC.

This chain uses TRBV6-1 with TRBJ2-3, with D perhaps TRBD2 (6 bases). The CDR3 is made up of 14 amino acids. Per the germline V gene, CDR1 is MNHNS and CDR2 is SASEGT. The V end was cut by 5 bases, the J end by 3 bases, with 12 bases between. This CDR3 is CASSSGLGTDTQYF. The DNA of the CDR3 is TGTGCCAGCAGTAGCGGGCTCGGAACAGATACGCAGTATTTT.

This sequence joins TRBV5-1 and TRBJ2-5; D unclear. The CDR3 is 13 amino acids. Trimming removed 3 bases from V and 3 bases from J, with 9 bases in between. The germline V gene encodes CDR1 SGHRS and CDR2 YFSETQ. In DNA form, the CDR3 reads TGCGCCAGCAGCTATCGCAGTGAAGAGACCCAGTACTTC. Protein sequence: CASSYRSEETQYF.

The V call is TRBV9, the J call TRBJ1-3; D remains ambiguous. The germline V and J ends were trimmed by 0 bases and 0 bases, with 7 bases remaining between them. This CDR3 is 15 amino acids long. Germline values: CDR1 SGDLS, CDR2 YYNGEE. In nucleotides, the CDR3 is TGTGCCAGCAGCGTAGAAGGAGTCTCTGGAAACACCATATATTTT. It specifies CASSVEGVSGNTIYF.

The CDR3 DNA is TGCGCCAGCAGCCAAGATGCAGGGGTAAAACAGCCCCAGCATTTT. Residues: CASSQDAGVKQPQHF. The V gene is TRBV4-3, the J gene TRBJ1-5, with a tentative D call TRBD1 (6 bases). This CDR3 contains 15 residues. The germline V gene has CDR1 LGHNA and CDR2 YSLEER. The V and J ends lost 0 bases and 7 bases respectively, with 13 bases between them.

DNA of the CDR3: TGCGCCAGCAGCTTTCGGATTGGACAGGGAGACGGCTACACCTTC. This gives the protein CASSFRIGQGDGYTF. The chain couples TRBV5-1 to TRBJ1-2; 8 nucleotides agree with TRBD1. This CDR3 is 15 amino acids long. In germline, CDR1 is SGHRS, CDR2 YFSETQ. Losses at the gene ends were 2 bases for V and 8 bases for J; bases not matched to a gene: 11.

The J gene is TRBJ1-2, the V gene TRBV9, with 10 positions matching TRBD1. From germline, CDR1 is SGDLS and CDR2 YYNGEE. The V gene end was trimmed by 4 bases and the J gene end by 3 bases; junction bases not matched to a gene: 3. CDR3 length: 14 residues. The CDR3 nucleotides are TGTGCCAGCAGCAGAGGGACAGGGGACTATGGCTACACCTTC. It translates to CASSRGTGDYGYTF.

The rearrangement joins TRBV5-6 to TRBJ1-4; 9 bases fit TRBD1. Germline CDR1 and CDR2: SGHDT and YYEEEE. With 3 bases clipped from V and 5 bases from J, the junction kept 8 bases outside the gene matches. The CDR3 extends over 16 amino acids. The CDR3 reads CASSSRAGTGNEKLFF. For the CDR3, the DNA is TGTGCCAGCAGCTCTAGGGCCGGGACAGGGAATGAAAAACTGTTTTTT.

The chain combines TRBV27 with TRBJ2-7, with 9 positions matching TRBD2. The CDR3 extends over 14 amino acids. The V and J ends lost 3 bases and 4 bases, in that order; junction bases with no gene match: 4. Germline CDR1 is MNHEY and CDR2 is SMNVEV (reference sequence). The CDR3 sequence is CASSLRGGFYEQYF. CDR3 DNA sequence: TGTGCCAGCAGTTTGCGGGGGGGCTTTTACGAGCAGTACTTC.

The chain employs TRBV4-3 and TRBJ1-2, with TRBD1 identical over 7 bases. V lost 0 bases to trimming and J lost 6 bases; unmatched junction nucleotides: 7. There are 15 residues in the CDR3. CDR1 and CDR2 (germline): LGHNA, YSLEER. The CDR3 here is CASSQEHDRVDGYTF. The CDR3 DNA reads TGCGCCAGCAGCCAAGAACATGACAGGGTGGATGGCTACACCTTC.

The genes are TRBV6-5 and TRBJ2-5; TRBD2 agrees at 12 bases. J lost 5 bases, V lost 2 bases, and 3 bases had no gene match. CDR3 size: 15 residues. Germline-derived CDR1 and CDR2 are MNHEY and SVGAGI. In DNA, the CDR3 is TGTGCCAGCAGTTACCCCACTAGCGGGGGGGAGACCCAGTACTTC. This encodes CASSYPTSGGETQYF.

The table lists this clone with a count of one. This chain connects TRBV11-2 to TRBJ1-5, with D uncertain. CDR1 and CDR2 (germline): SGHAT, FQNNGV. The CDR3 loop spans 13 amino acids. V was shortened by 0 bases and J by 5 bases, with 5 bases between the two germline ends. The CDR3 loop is CASSLDRYQPQHF. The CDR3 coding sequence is TGTGCCAGCAGCTTAGACAGATATCAGCCCCAGCATTTT.

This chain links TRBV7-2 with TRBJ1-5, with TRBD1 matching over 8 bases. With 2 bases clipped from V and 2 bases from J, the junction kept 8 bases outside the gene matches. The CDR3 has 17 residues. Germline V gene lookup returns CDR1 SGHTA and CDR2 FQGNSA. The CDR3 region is CASSLHQGALGNQPQHF. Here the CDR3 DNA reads TGTGCCAGCAGCTTACATCAGGGGGCGTTGGGCAATCAGCCCCAGCATTTT.

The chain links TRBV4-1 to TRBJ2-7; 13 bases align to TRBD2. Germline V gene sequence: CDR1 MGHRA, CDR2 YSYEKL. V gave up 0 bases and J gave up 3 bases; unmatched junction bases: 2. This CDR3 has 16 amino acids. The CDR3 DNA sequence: TGCGCCAGCAGCCAAGATCGGACTAGCGGGGGCTACGAGCAGTACTTC. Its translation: CASSQDRTSGGYEQYF.

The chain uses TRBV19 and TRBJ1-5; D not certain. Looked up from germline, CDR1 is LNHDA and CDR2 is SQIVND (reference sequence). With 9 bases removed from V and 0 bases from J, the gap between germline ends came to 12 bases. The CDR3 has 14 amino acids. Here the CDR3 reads CASLLLYSNQPQHF. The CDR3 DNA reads TGTGCCAGCCTACTCCTTTATAGCAATCAGCCCCAGCATTTT.

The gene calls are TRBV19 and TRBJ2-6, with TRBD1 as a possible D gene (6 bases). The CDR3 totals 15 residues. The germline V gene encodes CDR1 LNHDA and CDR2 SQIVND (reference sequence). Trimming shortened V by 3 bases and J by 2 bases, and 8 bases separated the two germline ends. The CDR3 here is CASSMRTAGANVLTF. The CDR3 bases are TGTGCCAGTAGTATGAGGACAGCTGGGGCCAACGTCCTGACTTTC.

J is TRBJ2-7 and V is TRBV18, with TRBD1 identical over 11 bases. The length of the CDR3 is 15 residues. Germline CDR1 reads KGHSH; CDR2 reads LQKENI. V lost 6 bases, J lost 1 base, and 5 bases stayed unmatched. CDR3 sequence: CASSPGTGGSYEQYF. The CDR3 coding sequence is TGTGCCAGCTCGCCCGGGACAGGGGGTTCCTACGAGCAGTACTTC. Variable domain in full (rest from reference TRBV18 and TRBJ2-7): NAGVMQNPRHLVRRRGQEARLRCSPMKGHSHVYWYRQLPEEGLKFMVYLQKENIIDESGMPKERFSAEFPKEGPSILRIQQVVRGDSAAYFCASSPGTGGSYEQYFGPGTRLTVT.

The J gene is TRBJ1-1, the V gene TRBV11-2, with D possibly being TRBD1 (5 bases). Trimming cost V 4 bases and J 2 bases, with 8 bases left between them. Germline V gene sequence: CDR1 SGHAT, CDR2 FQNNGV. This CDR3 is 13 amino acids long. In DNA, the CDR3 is TGTGCCAGCAGCTCAGACAGAAACACTGAAGCTTTCTTT. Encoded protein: CASSSDRNTEAFF.

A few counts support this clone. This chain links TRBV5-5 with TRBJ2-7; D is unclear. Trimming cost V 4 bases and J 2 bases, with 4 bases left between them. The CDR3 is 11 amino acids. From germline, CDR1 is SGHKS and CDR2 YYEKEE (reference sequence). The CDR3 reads CASSTTYEQYF. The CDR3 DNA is TGTGCCAGCAGCACTACCTACGAGCAGTACTTC.

The CDR3 DNA follows: TGTGCCAGTAGTATAGTAACGGGGTACGAGCAGTACTTC. As protein: CASSIVTGYEQYF. The chain is built from TRBV19 and TRBJ2-7; the D gene is possibly TRBD2 (5 bases). The V end was cut by 1 base, the J end by 4 bases, with 8 bases between. The germline gives CDR1 LNHDA, CDR2 SQIVND (reference sequence). The CDR3 length is 13 residues.

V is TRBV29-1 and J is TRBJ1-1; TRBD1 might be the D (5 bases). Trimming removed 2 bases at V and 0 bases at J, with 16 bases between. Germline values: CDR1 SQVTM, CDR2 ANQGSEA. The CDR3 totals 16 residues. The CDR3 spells CSVEPLGGFMNTEAFF. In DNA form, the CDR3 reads TGCAGCGTTGAACCCCTCGGGGGATTCATGAACACTGAAGCTTTCTTT.

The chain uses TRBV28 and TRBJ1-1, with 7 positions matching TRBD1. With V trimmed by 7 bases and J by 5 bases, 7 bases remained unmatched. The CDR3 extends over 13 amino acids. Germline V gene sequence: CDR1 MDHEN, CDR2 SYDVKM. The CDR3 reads CASTLTGRTEAFF. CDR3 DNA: TGTGCCAGCACTCTGACAGGGAGGACTGAAGCTTTCTTT.

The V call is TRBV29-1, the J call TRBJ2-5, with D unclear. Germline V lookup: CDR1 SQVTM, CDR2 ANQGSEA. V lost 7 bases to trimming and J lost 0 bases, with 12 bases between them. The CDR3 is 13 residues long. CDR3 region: CSDVRANQETQYF. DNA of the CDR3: TGCAGCGACGTGAGAGCGAACCAAGAGACCCAGTACTTC.

CDR3 DNA: TGTGCCAGCAGTTGGTCCCAGGGCATGAACACTGAAGCTTTCTTT. It specifies CASSWSQGMNTEAFF. The gene calls are TRBV6-5 and TRBJ1-1, with a weak D call TRBD1 (5 bases). V was clipped by 4 bases and J by 0 bases, with 12 bases between them. This CDR3 has 15 amino acids. Looked up from germline, CDR1 is MNHEY and CDR2 is SVGAGI.

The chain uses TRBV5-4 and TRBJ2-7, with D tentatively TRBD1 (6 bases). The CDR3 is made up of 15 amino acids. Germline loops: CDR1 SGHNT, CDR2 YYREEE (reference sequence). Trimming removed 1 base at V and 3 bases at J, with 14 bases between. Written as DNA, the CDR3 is TGTGCCAGCAGCTTGCTCCGGGACACCTTCTACGAGCAGTACTTC. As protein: CASSLLRDTFYEQYF.

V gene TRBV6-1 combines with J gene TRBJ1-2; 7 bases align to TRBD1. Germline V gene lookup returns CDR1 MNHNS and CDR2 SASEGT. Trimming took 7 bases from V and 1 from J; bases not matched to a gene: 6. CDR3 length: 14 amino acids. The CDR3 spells CASIRGQGNYGYTF. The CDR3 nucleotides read TGTGCCAGCATTAGGGGGCAGGGTAACTATGGCTACACCTTC.